The 22 T cell receptor beta chains listed next were all sequenced from one sample in a study of cytomegalovirus exposure and HLA in healthy donors. Researchers ran the PCR with 60 Vbeta and 13 Jbeta primers. Produced via immunoSEQ multiplex PCR; TCRdb's table is partial and in-frame only. The data show about 120,000 clones, less than 85% seen once. The sequenced material came from PBMCs. These receptors came from a female donor in good health and CMV-seronegative.

This rearrangement joins TRBV7-9 to TRBJ2-7, with a tentative D call TRBD2 (6 bases). The germline V gene has CDR1 SEHNR and CDR2 FQNEAQ (reference sequence). Deletions cut 10 bases from V and 4 bases from J, with 20 bases between. The CDR3 runs 14 residues. Here the CDR3 reads CATRDGFSAYEQYF. Written as DNA, the CDR3 is TGTGCCACGCGGGACGGTTTTTCCGCGTACGAGCAGTACTTC.

This chain links TRBV6-6 with TRBJ1-5; 7 nucleotides match TRBD1. Germline lookup yields CDR1 MNHNY and CDR2 SVGAGI (reference sequence). The V gene end was trimmed by 0 bases and the J gene end by 5 bases; junction bases not matched to a gene: 4. This CDR3 has 15 amino acids. CDR3: CASSYSRQGDQPQHF. The DNA of the CDR3 is TGTGCCAGCAGTTACTCACGACAGGGCGATCAGCCCCAGCATTTT.

The chain employs TRBV25-1 and TRBJ2-5; possible D gene TRBD2, 5 bases. The CDR3 runs to 12 residues. Germline loops: CDR1 MGHDK, CDR2 SYGVNS. V was pared by 6 bases and J by 1 base, with 6 bases between. DNA for the CDR3: TGTGCCAGCAGGGACTTCCAAGAGACCCAGTACTTC. The encoded protein is CASRDFQETQYF.

The V and J genes are TRBV5-6 and TRBJ2-5; 8 bases agree with TRBD2. CDR1 is SGHDT and CDR2 is YYEEEE in the germline V gene. Losses at the gene ends were 0 bases for V and 1 base for J; bases not matched to a gene: 2. This CDR3 spans 15 amino acids. The CDR3 sequence: CASSLVTSAQETQYF. The CDR3 bases are TGTGCCAGCAGCTTGGTGACTAGCGCCCAAGAGACCCAGTACTTC.

The J gene is TRBJ1-4, the V gene TRBV4-2; D call uncertain. V gave up 4 bases and J gave up 5 bases, with 14 bases separating them. The CDR3 covers 15 residues. Germline assignment: CDR1 LGHNA and CDR2 YNFKEQ. As DNA, the CDR3 is TGTGCCAGCAGCCCAGAGACACCAAGAAATGAAAAACTGTTTTTT. It specifies CASSPETPRNEKLFF.

The CDR3 sequence is CASSYEGAGANVLTF. In nucleotides, the CDR3 is TGTGCCAGCAGCTACGAGGGCGCTGGGGCCAACGTCCTGACTTTC. V usage is TRBV6-5 and J usage is TRBJ2-6; possibly TRBD2 for D (5 bases). Trimming took 6 bases from V and 2 from J, leaving 11 bases between them. Germline lookup yields CDR1 MNHEY and CDR2 SVGAGI. CDR3 length: 15 amino acids.

J is TRBJ1-1 and V is TRBV19; 9 nucleotides agree with TRBD1. The V gene's germline CDR1 is LNHDA and CDR2 SQIVND (reference sequence). This CDR3 region has 17 residues. Losses at the gene ends were 6 bases for V and 0 bases for J; bases not matched to a gene: 11. The CDR3 here is CASRMRRTGDMNTEAFF. DNA for the CDR3: TGTGCCAGTAGAATGAGAAGGACAGGGGATATGAACACTGAAGCTTTCTTT. Using reference TRBV19 and TRBJ1-1 for the parts outside the CDR3, the full variable domain is DGGITQSPKYLFRKEGQNVTLSCEQNLNHDAMYWYRQDPGQGLRLIYYSQIVNDFQKGDIAEGYSVSREKKESFPLTVTSAQKNPTAFYLCASRMRRTGDMNTEAFFGQGTRLTVV.

The rearrangement links TRBV2 to TRBJ1-6, with TRBD1 identical over 9 bases. The CDR3 covers 16 residues. Germline-derived CDR1 and CDR2 are SNHLY and FYNNEI. Germline trimming cut 6 bases from V and 7 bases from J; bases unmatched to any gene: 10. In nucleotides, the CDR3 is TGTGCCAGCAGGGACCCCGGACAGGGGCTAAATTCACCCCTCCACTTT. This gives the protein CASRDPGQGLNSPLHF. Filled out from reference TRBV2 and TRBJ1-6, the complete variable domain reads EPEVTQTPSHQVTQMGQEVILRCVPISNHLYFYWYRQILGQKVEFLVSFYNNEISEKSEIFDDQFSVERPDGSNFTLKIRSTKLEDSAMYFCASRDPGQGLNSPLHFGNGTRLTVT.

There are a few counts of this clone. The chain carries TRBV6-5 and TRBJ2-7; a possible D gene is TRBD2 (7 bases). The CDR3 extends over 15 amino acids. V lost 5 bases, J lost 0 bases, and 14 bases lay in between. Per the germline V gene, CDR1 is MNHEY and CDR2 is SVGAGI. CDR3 in amino acids: CASSAPGGLSYEQYF. CDR3 bases: TGTGCCAGCAGTGCCCCCGGGGGGCTCTCCTACGAGCAGTACTTC.

The genes are TRBV9 and TRBJ2-5; D not resolved. The DNA end favors TRBJ2-7, so the J call may be wrong. This CDR3 contains 12 residues. Looked up from germline, CDR1 is SGDLS and CDR2 is YYNGEE. The CDR3 DNA is TGTGCCAGCAGCGTAGCCAACTACGAGCAGTACTTC. Translating gives CASSVANYEQYF.

This sequence joins TRBV2 and TRBJ2-1, with 9 positions matching TRBD1. Germline-derived CDR1 and CDR2 are SNHLY and FYNNEI. The CDR3 totals 15 residues. J gave up 4 bases and V 6 bases, and 7 bases lay outside the gene matches. CDR3 amino acids: CASRTDRGGYNEQFF. Written as DNA, the CDR3 is TGTGCCAGCAGGACGGACAGGGGAGGATACAATGAGCAGTTCTTC.

The rearrangement links TRBV14 to TRBJ2-5; D call uncertain. The CDR3 spans 16 residues. The germline gives CDR1 SGHDN, CDR2 FVKESK. V was trimmed by 3 bases and J by 4 bases, leaving 18 bases between them. Here the CDR3 DNA reads TGTGCCAGCAGCCATGTCTCAAGCCGCCGGGTAGAGACCCAGTACTTC. It yields the protein CASSHVSSRRVETQYF.

This chain joins TRBV6-4 and TRBJ2-1; no definite D call. Germline CDR1 reads MRHNA; CDR2 reads SNTAGT. Trimming left V 4 bases short and J 6 bases short, with 16 bases between. The CDR3 is 15 amino acids. The CDR3 bases are TGTGCCAGCAGTGCCCGCCCCACTAACCCCAATGAGCAGTTCTTC. It yields the protein CASSARPTNPNEQFF.

The chain links TRBV2 to TRBJ2-7; possibly TRBD1 for D (5 bases). From germline, CDR1 is SNHLY and CDR2 FYNNEI. The CDR3 has 13 residues. Trimming stripped 6 bases from V and 5 bases from J, with 14 bases between. The CDR3 protein is CASRGQGTHEQYF. CDR3 coding DNA: TGTGCCAGCAGGGGGCAGGGAACCCACGAGCAGTACTTC.

The chain recombines TRBV7-9 with TRBJ2-1; 7 bases line up with TRBD1. Germline-derived CDR1 and CDR2 are SEHNR and FQNEAQ (reference sequence). The CDR3 is 14 residues long. The V segment lost 5 bases and the J segment 13 bases; nucleotides outside the gene matches: 14. The CDR3 spells CASSPRQGIGSQFF. The CDR3 nucleotides read TGTGCCAGCAGCCCCCGACAGGGTATTGGTAGCCAGTTCTTC.

The rearrangement links TRBV19 to TRBJ2-2, with 11 bases aligning to TRBD2. CDR1 LNHDA and CDR2 SQIVND come from the germline V gene (reference sequence). The trim removed 6 bases at V and 4 bases at J, leaving 7 bases unmatched. The CDR3 consists of 16 residues. The chain's CDR3 is CASSSWGTSGTGELFF. CDR3 nucleotides: TGTGCCAGTAGCTCTTGGGGGACTAGCGGCACCGGGGAGCTGTTTTTT.

This chain joins TRBV30 and TRBJ1-6, with no clear D. Trimming left V 1 base short and J 9 bases short, with 10 bases between. Looked up from germline, CDR1 is GTSNPN and CDR2 is SVGIG (reference sequence). The CDR3 has 13 residues. Written as DNA, the CDR3 is TGTGCCTGGAGTGACGAAGAAGCTTCACCCCTCCACTTT. Translated: CAWSDEEASPLHF. The whole variable domain, filled in from reference TRBV30 and TRBJ1-6, reads SQTIHQWPATLVQPVGSPLSLECTVEGTSNPNLYWYRQAAGRGLQLLFYSVGIGQISSEVPQNLSASRPQDRQFILSSKKLLLSDSGFYLCAWSDEEASPLHFGNGTRLTVT.

This clone was observed a few times. This rearrangement joins TRBV7-9 to TRBJ2-7; 8 bases fit TRBD2. Germline V gives CDR1 SEHNR, CDR2 FQNEAQ (reference sequence). Trimming cost V 1 base and J 0 bases; bases outside gene matches: 8. This CDR3 region has 17 residues. CDR3 coding DNA: TGTGCCAGCAGCTTAGTTATGGGCAGCGGGGGCTCCTACGAGCAGTACTTC. This gives the protein CASSLVMGSGGSYEQYF.

The rearrangement joins TRBV14 to TRBJ2-5, with 11 positions matching TRBD2. Gene TRBJ2-7 matches the end of the DNA better, so the J call may be wrong. This CDR3 contains 20 residues. Germline-derived CDR1 and CDR2 are SGHDN and FVKESK. CDR3 DNA: TGTGCCAGCAGCCCCAAGATACGGTTGGCGGGTCTAGCGGGGGGCTACGAGCAGTACTTC. Its translation: CASSPKIRLAGLAGGYEQYF.

The chain recombines TRBV18 with TRBJ2-7; 11 positions agree with TRBD2. The germline V gene encodes CDR1 KGHSH and CDR2 LQKENI. J was trimmed by 2 bases and V by 2 bases; bases with no gene match: 5. The CDR3 totals 16 residues. The CDR3 is CASSPRGLAAPYEQYF. The CDR3 bases are TGTGCCAGCTCACCAAGGGGACTAGCGGCTCCCTACGAGCAGTACTTC.

The chain has TRBV9 and TRBJ2-7; a weak D match, TRBD2 (6 bases). Germline V gene lookup returns CDR1 SGDLS and CDR2 YYNGEE. The CDR3 is made up of 14 amino acids. Trimming stripped 2 bases from V and 2 bases from J, with 11 bases between. The CDR3 sequence is CASSVGGGTYEQYF. The CDR3 DNA sequence: TGTGCCAGCAGCGTGGGAGGTGGAACCTACGAGCAGTACTTC.

The rearrangement joins TRBV19 to TRBJ2-1; 8 nucleotides agree with TRBD2. V lost 6 bases to trimming and J lost 4 bases; unmatched junction nucleotides: 8. The CDR3 contains 15 residues. CDR1 and CDR2 from the germline V gene are LNHDA and SQIVND (reference sequence). CDR3 DNA: TGTGCCAGTAGCGGGGGGGCATCAATGTACAATGAGCAGTTCTTC. Residues: CASSGGASMYNEQFF.